The 8 T cell receptor beta chains in this list originate from one sample, sequenced in a study of T cell changes during pregnancy in multiple sclerosis. Data came from immunoSEQ multiplex PCR; TCRdb stores just in-frame clones and leaves some out. The data contain roughly 43,000 clones, roughly nine tenths of them singletons. This specimen was CD4+ T cells from peripheral blood mononuclear cells, taken after pregnancy. These receptors came from a female donor with multiple sclerosis, enrolled in a pregnancy study.

The chain recombines TRBV10-3 with TRBJ2-7; weak D call: TRBD1 (5 bases). Germline V gene data show CDR1 as ENHRY and CDR2 as SYGVKD. V lost 3 bases and J 10 bases, leaving 10 bases between the germline ends. There are 11 residues in the CDR3. In nucleotides, the CDR3 is TGTGCCATCAGTGAATCCAGGGCCCAGTACTTC. Its protein is CAISESRAQYF.

The chain links TRBV5-1 to TRBJ1-5; 9 bases fit TRBD1. The V gene's germline CDR1 is SGHRS and CDR2 YFSETQ. The V segment lost 5 bases and the J segment 4 bases; nucleotides outside the gene matches: 4. The CDR3 contains 14 residues. CDR3 bases: TGCGCCAGCAGACTGGACAGGGGTAATCAGCCCCAGCATTTT. Its translation is CASRLDRGNQPQHF.

J is TRBJ2-5 and V is TRBV5-5, with D maybe TRBD2 (6 bases). This CDR3 comprises 15 residues. V was trimmed by 1 base and J by 5 bases, leaving 15 bases between them. In germline, CDR1 is SGHKS, CDR2 YYEKEE (reference sequence). The CDR3 DNA sequence: TGTGCCAGCAGCTTGTCGGGCGGGGTCCGGGAGACCCAGTACTTC. Encoded protein: CASSLSGGVRETQYF.

This clone has only one observation. V gene TRBV9 combines with J gene TRBJ2-5; 8 bases are shared with TRBD1. The CDR3 runs to 16 residues. J was trimmed by 2 bases and V by 5 bases; bases with no gene match: 11. In germline, CDR1 is SGDLS, CDR2 YYNGEE. CDR3 in amino acids: CASRNPGGASQETQYF. DNA for the CDR3: TGTGCCAGCAGGAACCCAGGGGGCGCGTCTCAAGAGACCCAGTACTTC.

J is TRBJ2-2 and V is TRBV19; tentatively, D is TRBD1 (5 bases). This CDR3 comprises 13 residues. The V gene lost 7 bases and the J gene lost 1 base, with 7 bases spanning the gap. Germline V gives CDR1 LNHDA, CDR2 SQIVND (reference sequence). The CDR3 reads CASNGQNTGELFF. In nucleotides, the CDR3 is TGTGCCAGTAACGGACAGAACACCGGGGAGCTGTTTTTT.

The J gene is TRBJ1-2, the V gene TRBV28; 9 nucleotides align to TRBD1. CDR3 size: 14 residues. Germline CDR1 and CDR2: MDHEN and SYDVKM. After removal of 3 bases from V and 4 bases from J, the junction contained 3 bases not matched to a gene. The CDR3 region is CASSFTGQGYGYTF. CDR3 nucleotides: TGTGCCAGCAGTTTTACGGGACAGGGCTATGGCTACACCTTC.

The chain uses TRBV10-3 and TRBJ2-1, with 8 bases lining up with TRBD2. Trimming removed 4 bases from V and 4 bases from J; junction bases left unmatched: 3. Germline V gene sequence: CDR1 ENHRY, CDR2 SYGVKD. CDR3 length: 14 amino acids. CDR3 sequence reads: CAISGRGDYNEQFF. CDR3 nucleotides: TGTGCCATCAGTGGGCGGGGGGATTACAATGAGCAGTTCTTC.

Only one count was recorded for this clone. The V and J genes are TRBV27 and TRBJ2-7; 10 nucleotides align to TRBD2. Germline trimming cut 4 bases from V and 6 bases from J; bases unmatched to any gene: 12. The CDR3 is made up of 16 amino acids. Germline lookup yields CDR1 MNHEY and CDR2 SMNVEV (reference sequence). The CDR3, as DNA: TGTGCCAGCAGTTCCGCTAGCGGGAGAGCCTCAGGCGAGCAGTACTTC. Amino acid sequence: CASSSASGRASGEQYF.